The clone carrying this T cell receptor (beta chain) was recorded at least ten times. Antigen unknown. Isolation of PBMCs was performed on approximately 10 ml fresh peripheral blood. These data come from a study of T cells in Graves' hyperthyroidism and ophthalmopathy. Study-wide results and caveats: Blood samples included most of the expanded thyroid clonotypes exceeding 0.001.

Amplified TCR beta CDR3 regions derived from RNA transcripts. HTBI primers drove first-round RT-PCR of the TCR CDR3. TCRdb recomputed calls from the multiplex PCR reads with MiXCR, one row per CDR3 protein. Of under 300,000 distinct CDR3 sequences in the sample, nearly 15% were seen once. The sample taken for sequencing was blood. The clonotype was recovered from a woman aged 45-59 years with Graves' hyperthyroidism that later progressed to Graves' ophthalmopathy.

CDR3 sequence: CASSGRTGDNEQYF. The CDR3 nucleotides are TGCGCCAGCAGCGGGAGGACAGGGGACAACGAGCAGTACTTC. This chain links TRBV5-1 with TRBJ2-7, with TRBD1 identical over 9 bases. Losses at the gene ends were 4 bases for V and 5 bases for J; bases not matched to a gene: 7. This CDR3 is 14 amino acids long. Germline V gives CDR1 SGHRS, CDR2 YFSETQ.